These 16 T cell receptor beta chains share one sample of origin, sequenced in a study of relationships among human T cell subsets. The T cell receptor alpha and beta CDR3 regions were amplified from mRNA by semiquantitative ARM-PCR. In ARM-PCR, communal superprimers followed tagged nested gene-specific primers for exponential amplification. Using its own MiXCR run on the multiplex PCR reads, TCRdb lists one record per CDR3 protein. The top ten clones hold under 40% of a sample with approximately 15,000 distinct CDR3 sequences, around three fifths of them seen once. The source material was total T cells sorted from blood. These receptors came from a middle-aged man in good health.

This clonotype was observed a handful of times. CDR3 loop: CASSLGREQFF. CDR3 DNA: TGTGCCAGCAGCTTGGGGCGGGAGCAGTTCTTC. This chain joins TRBV5-6 and TRBJ2-1; D gene unclear. The V gene lost 0 bases and the J gene lost 10 bases, with 5 bases spanning the gap. The length of the CDR3 is 11 residues. Per germline, CDR1 SGHDT and CDR2 YYEEEE. The whole variable domain, remainder taken from reference TRBV5-6 and TRBJ2-1, is DAGVTQSPTHLIKTRGQQVTLRCSPKSGHDTVSWYQQALGQGPQFIFQYYEEEERQRGNFPDRFSGHQFPNYSSELNVNALLLGDSALYLCASSLGREQFFGPGTRLTVL.

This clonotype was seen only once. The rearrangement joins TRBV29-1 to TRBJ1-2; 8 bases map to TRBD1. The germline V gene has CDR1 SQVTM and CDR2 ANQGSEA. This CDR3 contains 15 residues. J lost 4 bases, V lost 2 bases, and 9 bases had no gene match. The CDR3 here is CSVEKGPGGSYGYTF. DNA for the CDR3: TGCAGCGTTGAAAAAGGGCCAGGGGGCAGCTATGGCTACACCTTC.

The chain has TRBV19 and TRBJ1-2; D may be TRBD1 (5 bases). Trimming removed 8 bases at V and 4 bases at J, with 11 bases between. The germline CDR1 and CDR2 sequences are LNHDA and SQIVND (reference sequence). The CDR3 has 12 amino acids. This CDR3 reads CASRAGSYGYTF. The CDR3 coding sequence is TGTGCCAGTCGGGCAGGGAGCTATGGCTACACCTTC.

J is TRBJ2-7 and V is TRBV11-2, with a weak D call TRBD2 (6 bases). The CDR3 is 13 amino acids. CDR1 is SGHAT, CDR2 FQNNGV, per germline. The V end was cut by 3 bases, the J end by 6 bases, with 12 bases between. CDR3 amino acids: CASSFGGGAEQYF. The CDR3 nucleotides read TGTGCCAGCAGCTTTGGTGGCGGGGCCGAGCAGTACTTC.

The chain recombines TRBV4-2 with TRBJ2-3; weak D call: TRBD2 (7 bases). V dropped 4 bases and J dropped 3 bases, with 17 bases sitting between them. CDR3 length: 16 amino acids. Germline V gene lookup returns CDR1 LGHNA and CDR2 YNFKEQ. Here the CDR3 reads CASSLTLGGATDTQYF. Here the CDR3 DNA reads TGTGCCAGCAGCCTTACCCTGGGGGGGGCAACAGATACGCAGTATTTT.

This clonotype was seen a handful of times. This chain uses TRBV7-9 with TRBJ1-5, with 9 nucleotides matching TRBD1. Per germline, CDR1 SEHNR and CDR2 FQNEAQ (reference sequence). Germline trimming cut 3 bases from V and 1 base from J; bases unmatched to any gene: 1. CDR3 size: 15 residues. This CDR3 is CASSLGTGSNQPQHF. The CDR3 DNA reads TGTGCCAGCAGCTTGGGGACAGGGAGCAATCAGCCCCAGCATTTT.

In nucleotides, the CDR3 is TGTGCCAGCAGCCAGATCGGGGGGCCGTCCTACGAGCAGTACTTC. Amino acid sequence: CASSQIGGPSYEQYF. This chain uses TRBV11-2 with TRBJ2-7; possibly TRBD2 for D (7 bases). Per the germline V gene, CDR1 is SGHAT and CDR2 is FQNNGV. V dropped 5 bases and J dropped 1 base, with 15 bases sitting between them. This CDR3 has 15 amino acids.

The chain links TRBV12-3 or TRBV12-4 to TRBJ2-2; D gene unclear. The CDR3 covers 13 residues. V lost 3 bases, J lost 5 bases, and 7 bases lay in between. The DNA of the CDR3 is TGTGCCAGCAGTTTCTATGATACCGGGGAGCTGTTTTTT. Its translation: CASSFYDTGELFF.

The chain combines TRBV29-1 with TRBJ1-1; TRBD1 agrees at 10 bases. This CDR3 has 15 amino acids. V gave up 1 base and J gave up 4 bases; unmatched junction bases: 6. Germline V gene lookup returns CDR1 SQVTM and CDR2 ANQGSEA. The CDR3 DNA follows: TGCAGCGTTGAAGCGACAGGGGGCAAGGGCACTGAAGCTTTCTTT. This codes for CSVEATGGKGTEAFF.

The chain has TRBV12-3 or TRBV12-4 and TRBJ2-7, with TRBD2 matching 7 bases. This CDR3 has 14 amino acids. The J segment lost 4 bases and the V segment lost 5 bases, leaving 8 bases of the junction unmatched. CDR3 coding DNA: TGTGCCAGCAGTCCACAAGCGGGACTTTACGAGCAGTACTTC. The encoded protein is CASSPQAGLYEQYF.

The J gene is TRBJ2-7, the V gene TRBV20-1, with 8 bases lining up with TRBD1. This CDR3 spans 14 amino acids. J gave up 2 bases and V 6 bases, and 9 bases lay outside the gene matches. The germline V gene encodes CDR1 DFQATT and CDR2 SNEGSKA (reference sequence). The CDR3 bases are TGCAGTGCAGTGGGGGACAGGCCCCCCTACGAGCAGTACTTC. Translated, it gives CSAVGDRPPYEQYF.

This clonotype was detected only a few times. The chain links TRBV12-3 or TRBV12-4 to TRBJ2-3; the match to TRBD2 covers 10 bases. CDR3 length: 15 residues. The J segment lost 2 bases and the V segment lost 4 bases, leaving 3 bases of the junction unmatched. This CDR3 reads CASSWTSGSTDTQYF. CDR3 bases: TGTGCCAGCAGTTGGACTAGCGGTTCCACAGATACGCAGTATTTT.

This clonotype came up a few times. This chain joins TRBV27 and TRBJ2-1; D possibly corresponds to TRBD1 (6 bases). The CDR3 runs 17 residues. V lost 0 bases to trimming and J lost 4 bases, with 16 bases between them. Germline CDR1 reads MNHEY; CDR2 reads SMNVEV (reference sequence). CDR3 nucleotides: TGTGCCAGCAGTTTATCGCGATTGTCGGGGACATACAATGAGCAGTTCTTC. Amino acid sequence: CASSLSRLSGTYNEQFF.

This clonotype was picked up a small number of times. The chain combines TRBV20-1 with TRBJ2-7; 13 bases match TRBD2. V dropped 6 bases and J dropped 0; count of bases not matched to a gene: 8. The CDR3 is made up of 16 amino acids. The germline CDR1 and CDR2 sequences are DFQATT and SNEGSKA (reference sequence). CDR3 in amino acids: CSATGTSGVSSYEQYF. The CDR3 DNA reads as TGCAGTGCGACCGGGACTAGCGGGGTTAGCTCCTACGAGCAGTACTTC.

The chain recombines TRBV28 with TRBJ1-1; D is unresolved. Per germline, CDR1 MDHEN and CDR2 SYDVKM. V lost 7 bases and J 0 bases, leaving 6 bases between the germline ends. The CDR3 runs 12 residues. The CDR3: CASTYLNTEAFF. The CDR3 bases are TGTGCCAGCACGTATTTGAACACTGAAGCTTTCTTT.

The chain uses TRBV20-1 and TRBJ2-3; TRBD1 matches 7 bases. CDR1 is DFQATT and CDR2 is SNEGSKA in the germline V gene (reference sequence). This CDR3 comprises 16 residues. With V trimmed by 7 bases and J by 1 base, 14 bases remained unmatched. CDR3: CSVSKPQGTGTDTQYF. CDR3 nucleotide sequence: TGCAGTGTCAGTAAGCCCCAAGGGACAGGCACAGATACGCAGTATTTT.